Following are 6 T cell receptor beta chains from one sample sequenced in a study of STAT3 mutations in large granular lymphocyte leukemia. Their recognized antigens are unknown. Study-level points and caveats: Every T-LGLL patient had at least one immunodominant TCRbeta clonotype.

Clones were read by immunoSEQ multiplex PCR, and TCRdb kept only the in-frame ones, dropping some. Of 8,300 or so clones listed, 75% to 95% are singletons. The sequenced material came from peripheral blood mononuclear cells. Every receptor here comes from a man aged 45-65 years with T-cell large granular lymphocyte leukemia. Some clones in this sample may be carry-over from other donors' samples.

This chain links TRBV30 with TRBJ1-1; perhaps TRBD1 as D (6 bases). This CDR3 is built from 13 residues. V lost 2 bases, J lost 2 bases, and 9 bases lay in between. Germline V CDR1 and CDR2: GTSNPN, SVGIG (reference sequence). The CDR3 DNA reads TGTGCCTGGAGTAGGGGACAAAACACTGAAGCTTTCTTT. Translated, it gives CAWSRGQNTEAFF.

The chain employs TRBV6-5 and TRBJ2-7; TRBD1 agrees at 9 bases. The CDR3 runs 15 residues. In germline, CDR1 is MNHEY, CDR2 SVGAGI. V gave up 6 bases and J gave up 3 bases; unmatched junction bases: 9. The CDR3 is CASRASGTGYYEQYF. The CDR3 nucleotides read TGTGCCAGCAGAGCCTCCGGGACAGGGTACTACGAGCAGTACTTC.

The chain employs TRBV7-8 and TRBJ2-5, with unresolved D. CDR3 size: 12 residues. Germline V lookup: CDR1 SGHVS, CDR2 FQNEAQ. Trimming pared 4 bases from V and 1 base from J, leaving 4 bases between. The CDR3 region has the DNA TGTGCCAGCAGCTCGATCCAAGAGACCCAGTACTTC. This codes for CASSSIQETQYF.

The chain has TRBV18 and TRBJ2-1; D is unresolved. The CDR3 is 14 residues long. Trimming pared 1 base from V and 3 bases from J, leaving 7 bases between. The germline gives CDR1 KGHSH, CDR2 LQKENI. This CDR3 is CASSPREIYNEQFF. In DNA form, the CDR3 reads TGTGCCAGCTCACCACGGGAAATCTACAATGAGCAGTTCTTC. The full variable domain, rest sourced from reference TRBV18 and TRBJ2-1, is NAGVMQNPRHLVRRRGQEARLRCSPMKGHSHVYWYRQLPEEGLKFMVYLQKENIIDESGMPKERFSAEFPKEGPSILRIQQVVRGDSAAYFCASSPREIYNEQFFGPGTRLTVL.

This chain links TRBV19 with TRBJ1-6; D not resolved. Germline V lookup: CDR1 LNHDA, CDR2 SQIVND (reference sequence). The V and J ends lost 3 bases and 10 bases respectively, with 13 bases between them. This CDR3 region has 14 residues. The CDR3 nucleotides are TGTGCCAGTAGTATTGGTGGGCGCGGATCACCCCTCCACTTT. Its translation is CASSIGGRGSPLHF.

The chain recombines TRBV10-2 with TRBJ2-5, with TRBD2 identical over 10 bases. From germline, CDR1 is WSHSY and CDR2 SAAADI. Trimming at V came to 6 bases and at J to 5 bases, leaving 9 bases not matched to a gene. The CDR3 spans 15 residues. The chain's CDR3 is CASRAGTSELETQYF. Written as DNA, the CDR3 is TGCGCCAGCAGAGCCGGGACTAGCGAGTTGGAGACCCAGTACTTC.